This T cell receptor (beta chain) was recovered during a study of blood T cell repertoires in COVID-19. Study information: PBMCs, B-cell-depleted T cells, or T cells provided the cDNA or gDNA that made up the material.

This CDR3 contains 15 residues. Germline CDR1 reads SGHDN; CDR2 reads FVKESK. The V and J ends lost 1 base and 2 bases respectively, with 11 bases between them. The protocol was immunoSEQ multiplex PCR, while the TCRdb copy is restricted to in-frame clones and leaves out a portion. This table holds more than 85,000 clones, approximately 90% found once. There are a few counts of this clone. The source is a woman in her 50s with acute or convalescent COVID-19. The chain combines TRBV14 with TRBJ2-5; tentatively, D is TRBD2 (5 bases). The sequencing input was peripheral blood. CDR3 amino acids: CASSQGASRQETQYF. The CDR3 DNA reads as TGTGCCAGCAGCCAAGGGGCTAGCAGACAAGAGACCCAGTACTTC.